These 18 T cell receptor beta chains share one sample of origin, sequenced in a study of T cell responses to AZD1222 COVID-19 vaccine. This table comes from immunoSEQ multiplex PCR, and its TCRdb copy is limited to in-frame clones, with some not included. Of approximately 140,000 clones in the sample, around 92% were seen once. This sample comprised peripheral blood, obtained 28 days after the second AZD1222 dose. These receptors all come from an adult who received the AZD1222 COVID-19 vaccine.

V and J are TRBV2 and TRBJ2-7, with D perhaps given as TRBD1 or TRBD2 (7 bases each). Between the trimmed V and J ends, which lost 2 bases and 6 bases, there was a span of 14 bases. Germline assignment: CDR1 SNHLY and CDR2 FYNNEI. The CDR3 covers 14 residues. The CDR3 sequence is CASSETGRGGEQYV. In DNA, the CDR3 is TGTGCCAGCAGTGAAACTGGCAGGGGGGGCGAGCAGTACGTC.

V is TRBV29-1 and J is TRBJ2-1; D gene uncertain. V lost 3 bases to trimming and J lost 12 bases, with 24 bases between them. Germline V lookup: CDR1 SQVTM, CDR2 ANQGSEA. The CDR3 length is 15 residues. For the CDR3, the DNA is TGCAGCGTTGATCCTCTTGGCGGACCCCCCTCCGGGCAGTTCTTC. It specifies CSVDPLGGPPSGQFF.

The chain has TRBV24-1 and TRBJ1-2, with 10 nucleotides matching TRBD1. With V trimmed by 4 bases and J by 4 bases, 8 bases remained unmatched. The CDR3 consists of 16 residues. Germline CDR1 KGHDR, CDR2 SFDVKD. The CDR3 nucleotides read TGTGCCACCAGTGACCGGCGGGGGACAGGGGCCTATGGCTACACCTTC. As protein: CATSDRRGTGAYGYTF.

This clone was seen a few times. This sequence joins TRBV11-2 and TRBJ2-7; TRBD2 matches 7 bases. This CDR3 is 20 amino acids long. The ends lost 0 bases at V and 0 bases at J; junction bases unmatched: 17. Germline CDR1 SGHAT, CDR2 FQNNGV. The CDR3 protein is CASSLDLSGTRGRGSYEQYV. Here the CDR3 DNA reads TGTGCCAGCAGCTTAGATCTCAGCGGGACCAGAGGCCGGGGCTCCTACGAGCAGTACGTC.

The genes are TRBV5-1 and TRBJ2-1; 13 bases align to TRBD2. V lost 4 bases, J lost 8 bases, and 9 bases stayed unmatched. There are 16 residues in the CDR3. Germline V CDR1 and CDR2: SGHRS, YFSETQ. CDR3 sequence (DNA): TGCGCCAGCAGCGCTGGACTAGCGGGAGTGGGGGATGAGCAGTTCTTC. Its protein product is CASSAGLAGVGDEQFF.

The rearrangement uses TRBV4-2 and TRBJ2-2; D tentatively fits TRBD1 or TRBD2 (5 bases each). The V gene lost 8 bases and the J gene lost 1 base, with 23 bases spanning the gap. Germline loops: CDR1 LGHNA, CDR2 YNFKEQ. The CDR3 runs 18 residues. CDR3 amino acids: CASCRAGTGPMNTGELFF. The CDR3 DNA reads TGTGCCAGCTGTCGGGCCGGGACCGGGCCAATGAACACCGGGGAGCTGTTTTTT.

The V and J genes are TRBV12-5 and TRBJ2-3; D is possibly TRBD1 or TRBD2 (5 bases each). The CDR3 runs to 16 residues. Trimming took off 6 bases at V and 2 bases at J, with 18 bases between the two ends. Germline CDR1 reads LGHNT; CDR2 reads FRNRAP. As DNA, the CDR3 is TGTGCTAGTGGACGCGGAATCGGGGCAGACACAGATACGCAGTATTTT. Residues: CASGRGIGADTDTQYF.

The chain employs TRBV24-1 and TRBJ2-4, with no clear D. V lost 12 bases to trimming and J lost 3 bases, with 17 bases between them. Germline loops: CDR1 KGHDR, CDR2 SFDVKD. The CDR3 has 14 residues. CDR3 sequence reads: CAAQAPSGKNIQYF. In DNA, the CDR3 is TGTGCCGCCCAAGCCCCGTCGGGCAAAAACATTCAGTACTTC.

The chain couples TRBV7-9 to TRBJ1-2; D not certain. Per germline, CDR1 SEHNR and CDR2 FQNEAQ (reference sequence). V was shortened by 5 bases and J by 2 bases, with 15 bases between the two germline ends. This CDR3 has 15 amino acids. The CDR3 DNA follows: TGTGCCAGCAGCCACGACGGCCTCGGGAACTATGGCTACACCTTC. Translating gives CASSHDGLGNYGYTF.

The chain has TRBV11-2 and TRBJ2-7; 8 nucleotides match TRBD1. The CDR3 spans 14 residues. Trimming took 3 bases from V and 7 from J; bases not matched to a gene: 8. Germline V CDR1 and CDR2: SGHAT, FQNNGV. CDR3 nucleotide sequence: TGTGCCAGCAGCTTTGGGACAGGTTCCCGGGAGCAGTACTTC. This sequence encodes CASSFGTGSREQYF.

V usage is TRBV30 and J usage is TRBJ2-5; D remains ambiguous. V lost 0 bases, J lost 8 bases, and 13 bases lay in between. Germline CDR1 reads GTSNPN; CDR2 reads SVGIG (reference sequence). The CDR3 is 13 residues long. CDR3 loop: CAWSVRPIGTQYF. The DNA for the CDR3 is TGTGCCTGGAGTGTTCGTCCCATAGGCACCCAGTACTTC.

CDR3: CASSTGTGVYYGYTF. CDR3 in DNA: TGTGCCAGCAGCACCGGGACAGGGGTTTACTATGGCTACACCTTC. The chain recombines TRBV7-2 with TRBJ1-2; 10 bases fit TRBD1. V trimming: 5 bases; J trimming: 3 bases; junction bases outside the gene matches: 6. The germline gives CDR1 SGHTA, CDR2 FQGNSA. CDR3 length: 15 residues.

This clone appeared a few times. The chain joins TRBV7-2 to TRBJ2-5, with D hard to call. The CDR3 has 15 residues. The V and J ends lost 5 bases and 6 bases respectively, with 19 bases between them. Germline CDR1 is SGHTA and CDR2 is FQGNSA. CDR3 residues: CASSPSWAQDQTQYF. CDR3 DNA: TGTGCCAGCAGCCCCAGCTGGGCCCAAGATCAGACCCAGTACTTC.

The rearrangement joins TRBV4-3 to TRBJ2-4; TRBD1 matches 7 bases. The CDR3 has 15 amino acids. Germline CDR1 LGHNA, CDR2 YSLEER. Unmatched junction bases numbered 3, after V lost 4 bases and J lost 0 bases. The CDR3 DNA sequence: TGCGCCAGCAGCCGAGGGACAGTAGCCAAAAACATTCAGTACTTC. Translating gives CASSRGTVAKNIQYF.

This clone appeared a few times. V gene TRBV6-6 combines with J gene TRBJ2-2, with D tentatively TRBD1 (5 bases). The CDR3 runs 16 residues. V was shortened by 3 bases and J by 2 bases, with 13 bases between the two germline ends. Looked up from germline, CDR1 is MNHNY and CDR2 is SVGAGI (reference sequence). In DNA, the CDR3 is TGTGCCAGCAGTTATCAGGGCCGGCGAAACACCGGGGAGCTGTTTTTT. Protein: CASSYQGRRNTGELFF.

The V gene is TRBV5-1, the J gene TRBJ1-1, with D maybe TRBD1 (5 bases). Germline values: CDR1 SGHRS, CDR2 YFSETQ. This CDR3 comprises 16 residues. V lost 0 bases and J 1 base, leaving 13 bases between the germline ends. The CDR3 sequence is CASSLDRGTRNTEAFF. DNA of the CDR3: TGCGCCAGCAGCTTGGATCGGGGGACCCGGAACACTGAAGCTTTCTTT. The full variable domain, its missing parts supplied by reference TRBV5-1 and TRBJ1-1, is KAGVTQTPRYLIKTRGQQVTLSCSPISGHRSVSWYQQTPGQGLQFLFEYFSETQRNKGNFPGRFSGRQFSNSRSEMNVSTLELGDSALYLCASSLDRGTRNTEAFFGQGTRLTVV.

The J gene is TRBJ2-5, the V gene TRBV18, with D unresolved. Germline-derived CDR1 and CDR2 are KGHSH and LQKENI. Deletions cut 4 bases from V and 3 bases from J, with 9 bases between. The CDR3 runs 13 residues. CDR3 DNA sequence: TGTGCCAGCTCACTAGGGTCTGAAGAGACCCAGTACTTC. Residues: CASSLGSEETQYF.

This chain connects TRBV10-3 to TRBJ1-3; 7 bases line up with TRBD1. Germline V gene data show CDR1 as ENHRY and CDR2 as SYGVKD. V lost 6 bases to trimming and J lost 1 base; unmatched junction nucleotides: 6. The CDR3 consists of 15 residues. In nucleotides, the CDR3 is TGTGCCATCAGGGGGCCACAGGGGTCTGGAAACACCATATATTTT. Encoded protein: CAIRGPQGSGNTIYF.